The 31 T cell receptor beta chains below all came from one sample that was sequenced in a study of T-cell reconstitution after alpha-beta-depleted transplantation in children. Using unique molecular identifiers, the investigators prepared the TCRbeta library. A single record per CDR3 protein comes from TCRdb applying MiXCR to the PCR reads. The profile shows about 980,000 distinct CDR3 sequences, roughly 29% of them singletons. Sequences were derived from PBMCs, mostly from graft donor cells, sampled 360 days after TCRalphabeta/CD19-depleted stem cell transplant. The receptors derive from a boy under three years old who had a stem cell transplant for SCID, so the T cells may come from the graft donor.

This chain connects TRBV5-1 to TRBJ1-2, with 10 bases matching TRBD1. The CDR3 contains 12 residues. With V trimmed by 2 bases and J by 12 bases, 4 bases remained unmatched. Germline V gene sequence: CDR1 SGHRS, CDR2 YFSETQ. In DNA form, the CDR3 reads TGCGCCAGCAGCTTCGGACAGGGGGGAAACACCTTC. Translated: CASSFGQGGNTF. Full variable domain (rest looked up from reference TRBV5-1 and TRBJ1-2): KAGVTQTPRYLIKTRGQQVTLSCSPISGHRSVSWYQQTPGQGLQFLFEYFSETQRNKGNFPGRFSGRQFSNSRSEMNVSTLELGDSALYLCASSFGQGGNTFGSGTRLTVV.

This clonotype came up a few times. The chain joins TRBV21-1 to TRBJ2-1; the DNA was not compared with TRBD1, the D call given in the table. TRBV21-1 is listed as a pseudogene. The CDR3 loop spans 13 amino acids. CDR3 protein: CASRTGDYNEQFF. CDR3 in DNA: TGTGCCAGCAGGACAGGGGACTACAATGAGCAGTTCTTC.

The table lists this clonotype with a few counts. The genes are TRBV20-1 and TRBJ2-4; D ambiguous. The CDR3 is 14 residues long. Trimming removed 5 bases from V and 0 bases from J, with 11 bases in between. In germline, CDR1 is DFQATT, CDR2 SNEGSKA (reference sequence). For the CDR3, the DNA is TGCAGTGCTGGGATGCGGATAGCCAAAAACATTCAGTACTTC. Encoded protein: CSAGMRIAKNIQYF.

This clonotype was seen only a few times. The V gene is TRBV6-5, the J gene TRBJ1-1, with D perhaps matching TRBD1 (5 bases). The germline gives CDR1 MNHEY, CDR2 SVGAGI. V lost 4 bases to trimming and J lost 4 bases, with 16 bases between them. CDR3 size: 15 residues. The CDR3 protein is CASSSPGGVGTEAFF. The CDR3 coding sequence is TGTGCCAGCAGTTCTCCGGGGGGAGTGGGCACTGAAGCTTTCTTT.

This clonotype was detected only a few times. The CDR3 region has the DNA TGCGCCAGCAGCACCGGTATATCCGGGCAGTTCTTC. Translating it yields CASSTGISGQFF. The V call is TRBV5-1, the J call TRBJ2-1; no clear D. The germline gives CDR1 SGHRS, CDR2 YFSETQ. This CDR3 spans 12 amino acids. Trimming stripped 4 bases from V and 12 bases from J, with 14 bases between.

This chain connects TRBV3-1 to TRBJ1-1; a weak D match, TRBD1 (6 bases). The V gene's germline CDR1 is LGHDT and CDR2 YNNKEL (reference sequence). The CDR3 spans 15 residues. V was cut by 4 bases and J by 0 bases, with 12 bases left in between. Here the CDR3 reads CASSRIRGMNTEAFF. Written as DNA, the CDR3 is TGTGCCAGCAGCCGAATCAGGGGCATGAACACTGAAGCTTTCTTT.

CDR3 sequence: CRATGEETQYF. DNA of the CDR3: TGCAGGGCGACGGGGGAGGAGACCCAGTACTTC. The V call is TRBV20-1, the J call TRBJ2-5, with D perhaps matching TRBD2 (6 bases). CDR1 is DFQATT, CDR2 SNEGSKA, per germline (reference sequence). CDR3 size: 11 residues.

V is TRBV6-1 and J is TRBJ2-3; weak D call: TRBD2 (6 bases). Trimming took off 8 bases at V and 2 bases at J, with 14 bases between the two ends. The CDR3 consists of 14 residues. CDR1 and CDR2 (germline): MNHNS, SASEGT. CDR3 sequence (DNA): TGTGCCAGCGTACCGGGACTCTACACAGATACGCAGTATTTT. Amino acid sequence: CASVPGLYTDTQYF.

The CDR3, as DNA: TGCAGTGCTCCAACCACGGAGGGATACGAGCAGTACTTC. Its translation is CSAPTTEGYEQYF. The genes are TRBV20-1 and TRBJ2-7; possibly TRBD2 for D (6 bases). The ends were cut back, 5 bases at V and 4 bases at J, with 15 bases in the middle. CDR3 length equals 13 residues. The germline CDR1 and CDR2 sequences are DFQATT and SNEGSKA (reference sequence).

The chain combines TRBV2 with TRBJ2-1; 8 nucleotides match TRBD2. Germline-derived CDR1 and CDR2 are SNHLY and FYNNEI. The CDR3 is 13 residues long. Unmatched junction bases numbered 5, after V lost 11 bases and J lost 2 bases. Written as DNA, the CDR3 is TGTGCCGGAACACTAGCGGCCTACAATGAGCAGTTCTTC. Protein sequence: CAGTLAAYNEQFF.

The rearrangement joins TRBV20-1 to TRBJ2-7, with 7 positions matching TRBD1. V gave up 3 bases and J gave up 3 bases; unmatched junction bases: 5. Germline loops: CDR1 DFQATT, CDR2 SNEGSKA (reference sequence). The CDR3 is 13 residues long. The CDR3 DNA follows: TGCAGTGCTAGTGAGGACAGGCTCTACGAGCAGTACTTC. Its protein product is CSASEDRLYEQYF.

This clonotype occurred a few times. The genes are TRBV6-2 or TRBV6-3 and TRBJ2-5, with 7 bases fitting TRBD1. V was clipped by 5 bases and J by 1 base; unmatched bases: 4. The CDR3 sequence is 14 residues long. The germline gives CDR1 MNHEY, CDR2 SVGEGT. The CDR3 DNA is TGTGCCAGCAGTCAGGGGGAGTCCCAAGAGACCCAGTACTTC. This translates into CASSQGESQETQYF.

V usage is TRBV12-3 or TRBV12-4 and J usage is TRBJ1-1; D call uncertain. The CDR3 contains 11 residues. V was trimmed by 8 bases and J by 6 bases, leaving 10 bases between them. Written as DNA, the CDR3 is TGTGCCAGCTGCCGCTCCCCTGAAGCTTTCTTT. It encodes CASCRSPEAFF.

A few counts support this clonotype. The rearrangement joins TRBV20-1 to TRBJ2-2; perhaps TRBD1 as D (6 bases). CDR3 length equals 12 residues. Germline CDR1 and CDR2: DFQATT and SNEGSKA (reference sequence). The germline V and J ends were trimmed by 7 bases and 5 bases, with 11 bases remaining between them. For the CDR3, the DNA is TGCAGTGTGGGACACGGAACCGGGGAGCTGTTTTTT. Its protein is CSVGHGTGELFF.

This clonotype was counted only a few times. This chain uses TRBV5-1 with TRBJ2-5; TRBD2 matches at 8 bases. V lost 2 bases, J lost 3 bases, and 6 bases stayed unmatched. Germline V gene data show CDR1 as SGHRS and CDR2 as YFSETQ. The CDR3 is 15 amino acids. The CDR3 nucleotides read TGCGCCAGCAGCTTCTTTAGCGGGGCAGAAGAGACCCAGTACTTC. It specifies CASSFFSGAEETQYF.

The chain links TRBV5-5 to TRBJ2-4; D assignment may be TRBD1 or TRBD2 (5 bases each). V was shortened by 6 bases and J by 3 bases, with 19 bases between the two germline ends. This CDR3 has 16 amino acids. Germline V gives CDR1 SGHKS, CDR2 YYEKEE (reference sequence). The CDR3 DNA reads TGTGCCAGCACTAGTGGGGGAAAGGACTTCAAAAACATTCAGTACTTC. This translates into CASTSGGKDFKNIQYF.

CDR3 nucleotides: TGCGCCAGCAGCTCTCTTACAGGAATTCGGACCGGGGAGCTGTTTTTT. As protein: CASSSLTGIRTGELFF. The chain couples TRBV5-1 to TRBJ2-2, with TRBD1 as a possible D gene (5 bases). This CDR3 spans 16 amino acids. From germline, CDR1 is SGHRS and CDR2 YFSETQ. Trimming left V 3 bases short and J 5 bases short, with 17 bases between.

The chain is built from TRBV20-1 and TRBJ2-3; 8 bases map to TRBD2. Germline CDR1 is DFQATT and CDR2 is SNEGSKA (reference sequence). This CDR3 has 15 amino acids. The V segment lost 0 bases and the J segment 4 bases; nucleotides outside the gene matches: 6. The CDR3 is CSAREPAGASDTQYF. The CDR3 nucleotides are TGCAGTGCTAGAGAGCCAGCGGGGGCGTCAGATACGCAGTATTTT.

V usage is TRBV5-1 and J usage is TRBJ1-4; 11 nucleotides agree with TRBD1. The CDR3 length is 15 residues. Per the germline V gene, CDR1 is SGHRS and CDR2 is YFSETQ. The ends lost 5 bases at V and 8 bases at J; junction bases unmatched: 8. The CDR3: CASRLGQGAREKLFF. Written as DNA, the CDR3 is TGCGCCAGCAGGCTTGGACAGGGGGCGCGGGAAAAACTGTTTTTT.

Only a few counts were recorded for this clonotype. The V gene is TRBV4-1, the J gene TRBJ2-1; D is unresolved. The CDR3 runs 16 residues. The V end was cut by 0 bases, the J end by 7 bases, with 16 bases between. Looked up from germline, CDR1 is MGHRA and CDR2 is YSYEKL. In nucleotides, the CDR3 is TGCGCCAGCAGCCAAGATGGTACAAGGTGGATAAATGAGCAGTTCTTC. It is translated as CASSQDGTRWINEQFF.

This clonotype was detected a few times. This chain uses TRBV19 with TRBJ2-1; TRBD2 matches at 9 bases. CDR3 size: 17 residues. The V gene's germline CDR1 is LNHDA and CDR2 SQIVND (reference sequence). Germline trimming cut 7 bases from V and 0 bases from J; bases unmatched to any gene: 10. The chain's CDR3 is CASNGGGARRSYNEQFF. DNA for the CDR3: TGTGCCAGTAATGGCGGGGGGGCCCGACGCTCCTACAATGAGCAGTTCTTC.

J is TRBJ2-3 and V is TRBV18; D gene uncertain. Germline lookup yields CDR1 KGHSH and CDR2 LQKENI. The CDR3 totals 14 residues. V was shortened by 8 bases and J by 2 bases, with 14 bases between the two germline ends. This CDR3 reads CASSPLPNTDTQYF. The CDR3 coding sequence is TGTGCCAGCAGTCCCCTTCCGAACACAGATACGCAGTATTTT.

This clonotype appeared a few times. The chain joins TRBV5-1 to TRBJ1-1; 7 bases align to TRBD1. The ends lost 4 bases at V and 0 bases at J; junction bases unmatched: 9. In germline, CDR1 is SGHRS, CDR2 YFSETQ. CDR3 length: 16 amino acids. The CDR3 DNA reads as TGCGCCAGCAGCCCCCGGGACAGAATACTGAACACTGAAGCTTTCTTT. Translation: CASSPRDRILNTEAFF.

This clonotype turned up a few times. The chain employs TRBV7-9 and TRBJ2-3; the D call may be TRBD1 or TRBD2 (6 bases each). V lost 7 bases to trimming and J lost 5 bases, with 19 bases between them. This CDR3 is 15 amino acids long. CDR1 SEHNR and CDR2 FQNEAQ come from the germline V gene (reference sequence). The CDR3 loop reads CASTPRAGEVDTQYF. Here the CDR3 DNA reads TGTGCCAGCACCCCCCGCGCAGGGGAGGTAGATACGCAGTATTTT.

The chain links TRBV4-3 to TRBJ2-7; D remains unclear. The CDR3 loop spans 16 amino acids. The ends were cut back, 0 bases at V and 6 bases at J, with 18 bases in the middle. The V gene's germline CDR1 is LGHNA and CDR2 YSLEER. The CDR3 sequence: CASSQDTDLLLGEQYF. As DNA, the CDR3 is TGCGCCAGCAGCCAAGATACGGACCTTCTCCTAGGCGAGCAGTACTTC.

This clonotype was observed a handful of times. The chain employs TRBV5-1 and TRBJ2-3; D is possibly TRBD2 (5 bases). CDR1 is SGHRS and CDR2 is YFSETQ in the germline V gene. CDR3 length: 14 residues. V lost 0 bases and J lost 2, with 7 bases in between. CDR3 protein: CASSLERDTDTQYF. DNA of the CDR3: TGCGCCAGCAGCTTGGAGAGGGACACAGATACGCAGTATTTT.

This chain joins TRBV11-2 and TRBJ2-3, with unresolved D. There are 16 residues in the CDR3. Germline CDR1 SGHAT, CDR2 FQNNGV. Trimming cost V 0 bases and J 2 bases, with 12 bases left between them. CDR3 sequence reads: CASSLDLPGHTDTQYF. The CDR3 nucleotides are TGTGCCAGCAGCTTAGATCTACCCGGTCACACAGATACGCAGTATTTT.

This clonotype occurred a few times. This chain links TRBV4-1 with TRBJ2-3, with D perhaps TRBD1 (5 bases). Trimming pared 1 base from V and 4 bases from J, leaving 9 bases between. Per germline, CDR1 MGHRA and CDR2 YSYEKL. This CDR3 has 14 amino acids. The CDR3 nucleotides are TGCGCCAGCAGCCAAGGCAGGGTGGCAGATACGCAGTATTTT. It is translated as CASSQGRVADTQYF.

This clonotype was counted only a few times. CDR3 DNA: TGCAGTGCTATTCGACAGGGCTCCTACGAGCAGTACTTC. As protein: CSAIRQGSYEQYF. This chain connects TRBV20-1 to TRBJ2-7; TRBD1 agrees at 7 bases. The CDR3 has 13 amino acids. Looked up from germline, CDR1 is DFQATT and CDR2 is SNEGSKA (reference sequence). Trimming at V came to 4 bases and at J to 0 bases, leaving 3 bases not matched to a gene.

This clonotype was picked up a small number of times. V usage is TRBV4-1 and J usage is TRBJ2-7; no clear D gene. Germline CDR1 MGHRA, CDR2 YSYEKL. V shed 8 bases and J shed 2 bases, with 13 bases lying between them. This CDR3 has 13 residues. The chain's CDR3 is CASSDGPAYEQYF. The CDR3, as DNA: TGCGCCAGCTCGGACGGACCGGCCTACGAGCAGTACTTC.

The genes are TRBV2 and TRBJ2-7; TRBD1 matches at 8 bases. The V gene's germline CDR1 is SNHLY and CDR2 FYNNEI. Trimming at V came to 6 bases and at J to 5 bases, leaving 6 bases not matched to a gene. This CDR3 is built from 13 residues. The CDR3 region is CASSYRGRNEQYF. The CDR3 DNA follows: TGTGCCAGCAGCTACAGGGGGAGAAACGAGCAGTACTTC.